One and the same sample provided the 15 T cell receptor beta chains below, sequenced in a study of response to subunit inactivated influenza vaccine. Via MiXCR, TCRdb re-called the RT-PCR reads, giving one row per CDR3 protein. Seen here are roughly 710,000 distinct CDR3 sequences, around 15% observed once, and the top ten hold less than 9%. The sample consisted of PBMCs from blood, taken 14 days before vaccination. The receptors shown here come from a man between 45 and 60 years old who received an inactivated influenza vaccine.

The J gene is TRBJ2-3, the V gene TRBV12-3 or TRBV12-4; no definite D call. The germline V and J ends were trimmed by 3 bases and 5 bases, with 18 bases remaining between them. This CDR3 is built from 16 residues. CDR3 protein: CASSFSPSPGRDTQYF. The CDR3 DNA reads as TGTGCCAGCAGTTTCTCACCCAGTCCCGGTCGAGATACGCAGTATTTT.

The CDR3 is CASSELGGSYNEQFF. DNA of the CDR3: TGTGCCAGCAGTGAACTGGGGGGCTCCTACAATGAGCAGTTCTTC. The V and J genes are TRBV6-1 and TRBJ2-1, with D possibly matching TRBD2 (6 bases). CDR3 length: 15 amino acids. Germline lookup yields CDR1 MNHNS and CDR2 SASEGT. V shed 2 bases and J shed 0 bases, with 8 bases lying between them.

V gene TRBV5-1 combines with J gene TRBJ2-1; TRBD2 is a possible D gene (6 bases). Per germline, CDR1 SGHRS and CDR2 YFSETQ. This CDR3 is built from 13 residues. Trimming cost V 0 bases and J 8 bases, with 9 bases left between them. The CDR3 region has the DNA TGCGCCAGCAGCTTGGCCTGGGGGGATGAGCAGTTCTTC. Its translation is CASSLAWGDEQFF.

The chain uses TRBV7-2 and TRBJ2-7; TRBD2 agrees at 14 bases. CDR1 SGHTA and CDR2 FQGNSA come from the germline V gene. This CDR3 is 17 amino acids long. V lost 5 bases to trimming and J lost 1 base; unmatched junction nucleotides: 7. This CDR3 reads CASSKGLAGVPSYEQYF. The CDR3 nucleotides read TGTGCCAGCAGCAAGGGACTAGCGGGGGTTCCATCCTACGAGCAGTACTTC. Full variable domain (rest looked up from reference TRBV7-2 and TRBJ2-7): GAGVSQSPSNKVTEKGKDVELRCDPISGHTALYWYRQSLGQGLEFLIYFQGNSAPDKSGLPSDRFSAERTGGSVSTLTIQRTQQEDSAVYLCASSKGLAGVPSYEQYFGPGTRLTVT.

This chain uses TRBV20-1 with TRBJ2-2; 8 bases line up with TRBD2. The CDR3 extends over 16 amino acids. Germline V lookup: CDR1 DFQATT, CDR2 SNEGSKA (reference sequence). V trimming: 1 base; J trimming: 2 bases; junction bases outside the gene matches: 6. The CDR3 loop is CSARALAGGNTGELFF. The CDR3 DNA follows: TGCAGTGCTAGAGCCTTGGCGGGGGGAAACACCGGGGAGCTGTTTTTT.

The sample holds a few counts of this clonotype. The V gene is TRBV4-2, the J gene TRBJ2-3, with D possibly TRBD1 on 5 matching bases. The CDR3 is 15 residues long. V was clipped by 0 bases and J by 2 bases, with 9 bases between them. The germline CDR1 and CDR2 sequences are LGHNA and YNFKEQ. The CDR3 sequence: CASSQDAQATDTQYF. For the CDR3, the DNA is TGTGCCAGCAGCCAAGATGCACAGGCCACAGATACGCAGTATTTT.

The rearrangement joins TRBV7-2 to TRBJ2-3; the match to TRBD1 covers 9 bases. Losses at the gene ends were 4 bases for V and 5 bases for J; bases not matched to a gene: 7. CDR1 is SGHTA and CDR2 is FQGNSA in the germline V gene. The CDR3 sequence is 15 residues long. This CDR3 is CASSSQQGARDTQYF. CDR3 DNA: TGTGCCAGCAGCTCACAACAGGGGGCGCGAGATACGCAGTATTTT.

The chain recombines TRBV5-1 with TRBJ2-2, with a possible D match to TRBD2 (5 bases). Trimming cost V 5 bases and J 4 bases, with 15 bases left between them. CDR3 length: 15 amino acids. Germline V gene data show CDR1 as SGHRS and CDR2 as YFSETQ. The CDR3 DNA follows: TGCGCCAGCAGGGCGCGGGTAGAGGGCACCGGGGAGCTGTTTTTT. Its protein is CASRARVEGTGELFF. The full variable domain, completed using reference TRBV5-1 and TRBJ2-2, is KAGVTQTPRYLIKTRGQQVTLSCSPISGHRSVSWYQQTPGQGLQFLFEYFSETQRNKGNFPGRFSGRQFSNSRSEMNVSTLELGDSALYLCASRARVEGTGELFFGEGSRLTVL.

The genes are TRBV7-2 and TRBJ1-4; tentatively, D is TRBD1 (6 bases). CDR1 and CDR2 (germline): SGHTA, FQGNSA. Deletions cut 2 bases from V and 4 bases from J, with 11 bases between. The CDR3 runs 15 residues. CDR3 in DNA: TGTGCCAGCAGCTTAAGGAACAGGGATAATGAAAAACTGTTTTTT. Its translation is CASSLRNRDNEKLFF.

There are a few counts of this clonotype. The rearrangement joins TRBV3-1 to TRBJ2-2, with 7 bases matching TRBD1. V lost 4 bases and J lost 3; bases outside the gene matches: 5. CDR3 length equals 15 residues. The germline V gene encodes CDR1 LGHDT and CDR2 YNNKEL (reference sequence). This CDR3 reads CASSRTGVYTGELFF. The CDR3 region has the DNA TGTGCCAGCAGCCGTACAGGGGTTTACACCGGGGAGCTGTTTTTT.

This clonotype showed up just a few times. V is TRBV5-1 and J is TRBJ2-1, with 16 bases lining up with TRBD2. Germline loops: CDR1 SGHRS, CDR2 YFSETQ. This CDR3 is built from 21 residues. The trim removed 9 bases at V and 5 bases at J, leaving 23 bases unmatched. The CDR3 sequence: CATRRGLAGGPSLPIDNEQFF. Here the CDR3 DNA reads TGCGCCACTCGAAGGGGACTAGCGGGAGGGCCAAGCCTTCCGATAGACAATGAGCAGTTCTTC.

V and J are TRBV29-1 and TRBJ1-2; no reliable D call. Germline V gene data show CDR1 as SQVTM and CDR2 as ANQGSEA. This CDR3 region has 12 residues. V dropped 6 bases and J dropped 7 bases, with 15 bases sitting between them. The CDR3, as DNA: TGCAGCGTGCTTCTGGGGAGGTCTGGCTACACCTTC. Translation: CSVLLGRSGYTF.

The CDR3 region is CASSLQGAEEQYF. CDR3 DNA sequence: TGTGCCAGCAGCTTACAGGGAGCTGAAGAGCAGTACTTC. The rearrangement joins TRBV11-2 to TRBJ2-7; D may match TRBD1 or TRBD2 (5 bases each). V lost 2 bases and J 7 bases, leaving 12 bases between the germline ends. Looked up from germline, CDR1 is SGHAT and CDR2 is FQNNGV. This CDR3 has 13 residues.

The chain joins TRBV7-2 to TRBJ2-3; D gene uncertain. The CDR3 sequence is 15 residues long. The V gene lost 5 bases and the J gene lost 5 bases, with 17 bases spanning the gap. CDR1 SGHTA and CDR2 FQGNSA come from the germline V gene. CDR3 sequence (DNA): TGTGCCAGCAGCCCACTGGGCCTGAGAGGAGATACGCAGTATTTT. The encoded protein is CASSPLGLRGDTQYF. The variable domain in full, completed from reference TRBV7-2 and TRBJ2-3, reads GAGVSQSPSNKVTEKGKDVELRCDPISGHTALYWYRQSLGQGLEFLIYFQGNSAPDKSGLPSDRFSAERTGGSVSTLTIQRTQQEDSAVYLCASSPLGLRGDTQYFGPGTRLTVL.

At least ten counts were recorded for this clonotype. The CDR3 is CASSAGTSNVNEQFF. The CDR3 DNA is TGCGCCAGCAGTGCCGGGACTAGCAATGTCAATGAGCAGTTCTTC. V is TRBV5-1 and J is TRBJ2-1; 9 nucleotides agree with TRBD2. Germline CDR1 SGHRS, CDR2 YFSETQ. The CDR3 has 15 amino acids. V gave up 5 bases and J gave up 6 bases; unmatched junction bases: 9.